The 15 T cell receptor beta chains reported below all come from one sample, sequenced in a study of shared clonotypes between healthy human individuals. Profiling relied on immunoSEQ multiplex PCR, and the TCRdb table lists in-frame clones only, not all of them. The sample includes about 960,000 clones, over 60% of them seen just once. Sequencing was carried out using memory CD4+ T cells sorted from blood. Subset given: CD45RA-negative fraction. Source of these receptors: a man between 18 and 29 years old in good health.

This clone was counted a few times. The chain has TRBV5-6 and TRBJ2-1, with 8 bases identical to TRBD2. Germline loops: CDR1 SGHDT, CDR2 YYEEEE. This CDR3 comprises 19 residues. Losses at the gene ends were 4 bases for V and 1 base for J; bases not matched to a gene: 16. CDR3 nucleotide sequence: TGTGCCAGCAGCCCGGGTTGGTCGCGGGAGGCAATATCCTACAATGAGCAGTTCTTC. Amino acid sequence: CASSPGWSREAISYNEQFF.

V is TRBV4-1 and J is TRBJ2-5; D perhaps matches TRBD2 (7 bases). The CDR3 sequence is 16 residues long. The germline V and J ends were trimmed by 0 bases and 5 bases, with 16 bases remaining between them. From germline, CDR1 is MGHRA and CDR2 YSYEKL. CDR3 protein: CASSQDTGLRGETQYF. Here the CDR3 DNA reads TGCGCCAGCAGCCAAGACACGGGACTAAGGGGGGAGACCCAGTACTTC.

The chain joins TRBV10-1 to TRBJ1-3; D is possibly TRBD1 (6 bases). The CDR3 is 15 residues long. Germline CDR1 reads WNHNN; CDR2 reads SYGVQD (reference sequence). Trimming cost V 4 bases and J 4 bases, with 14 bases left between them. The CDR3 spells CASSGPGQKGNTIYF. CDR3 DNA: TGCGCCAGCAGTGGTCCCGGACAGAAAGGAAACACCATATATTTT.

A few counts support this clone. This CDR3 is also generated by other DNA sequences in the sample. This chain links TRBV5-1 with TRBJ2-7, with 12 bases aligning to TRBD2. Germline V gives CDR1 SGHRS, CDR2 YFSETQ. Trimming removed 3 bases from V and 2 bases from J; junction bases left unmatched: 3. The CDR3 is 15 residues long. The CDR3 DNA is TGCGCCAGCAGCTCGACTAGCGGGGGCGCCTACGAGCAGTACTTC. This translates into CASSSTSGGAYEQYF.

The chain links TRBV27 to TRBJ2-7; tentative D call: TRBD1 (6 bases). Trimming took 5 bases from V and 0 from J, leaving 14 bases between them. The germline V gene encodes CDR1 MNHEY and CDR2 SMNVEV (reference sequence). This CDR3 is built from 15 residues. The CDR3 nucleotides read TGTGCCAGCAGTACCCGGGACACGGCCTCCTACGAGCAGTACTTC. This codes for CASSTRDTASYEQYF.

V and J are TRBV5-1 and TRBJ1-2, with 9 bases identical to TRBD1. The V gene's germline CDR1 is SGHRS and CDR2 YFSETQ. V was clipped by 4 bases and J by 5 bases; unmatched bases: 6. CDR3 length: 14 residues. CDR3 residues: CASSLAGTGYGYTF. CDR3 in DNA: TGCGCCAGCAGCCTCGCCGGGACAGGGTATGGCTACACCTTC. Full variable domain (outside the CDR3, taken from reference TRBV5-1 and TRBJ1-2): KAGVTQTPRYLIKTRGQQVTLSCSPISGHRSVSWYQQTPGQGLQFLFEYFSETQRNKGNFPGRFSGRQFSNSRSEMNVSTLELGDSALYLCASSLAGTGYGYTFGSGTRLTVV.

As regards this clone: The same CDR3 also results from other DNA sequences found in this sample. In DNA, the CDR3 is TGCAGTGCTTCATTGCGGGACGAGCAGTACTTC. This codes for CSASLRDEQYF. The chain employs TRBV20-1 and TRBJ2-7; a weak D match, TRBD2 (5 bases). CDR1 DFQATT and CDR2 SNEGSKA come from the germline V gene (reference sequence). The CDR3 has 11 amino acids. Trimming stripped 5 bases from V and 5 bases from J, with 10 bases between.

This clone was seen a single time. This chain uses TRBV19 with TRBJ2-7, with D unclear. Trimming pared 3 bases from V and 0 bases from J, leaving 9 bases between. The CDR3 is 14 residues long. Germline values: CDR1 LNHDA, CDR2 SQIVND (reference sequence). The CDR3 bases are TGTGCCAGTAGTATCTATAGGAACTCCTACGAGCAGTACTTC. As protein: CASSIYRNSYEQYF.

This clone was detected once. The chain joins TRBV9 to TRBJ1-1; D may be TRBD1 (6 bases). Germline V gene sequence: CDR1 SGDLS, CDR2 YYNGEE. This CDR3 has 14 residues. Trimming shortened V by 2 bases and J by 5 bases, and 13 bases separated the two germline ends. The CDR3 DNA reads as TGTGCCAGCAGCGTCCCGAGGGGGGCAACTGAAGCTTTCTTT. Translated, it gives CASSVPRGATEAFF.

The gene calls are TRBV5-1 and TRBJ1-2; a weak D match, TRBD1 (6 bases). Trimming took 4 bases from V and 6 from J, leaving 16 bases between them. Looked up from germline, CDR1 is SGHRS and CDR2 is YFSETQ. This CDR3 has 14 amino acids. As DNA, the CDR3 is TGCGCCAGCAGCCTACATCAGGGGAAAGATGGCTACACCTTC. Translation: CASSLHQGKDGYTF.

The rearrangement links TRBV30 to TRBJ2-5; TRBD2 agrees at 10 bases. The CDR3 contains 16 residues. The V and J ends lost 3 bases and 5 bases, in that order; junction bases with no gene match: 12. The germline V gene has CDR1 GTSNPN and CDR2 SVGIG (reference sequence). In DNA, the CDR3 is TGTGCCTGGAGCCGGCCGAGCGGGGGGGCCTATGAGACCCAGTACTTC. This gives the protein CAWSRPSGGAYETQYF.

CDR3 DNA sequence: TGCGCCAGCAGCCAAAACGGAGACAGGTCGAACACCGGGGAGCTGTTTTTT. Translated: CASSQNGDRSNTGELFF. The chain links TRBV4-3 to TRBJ2-2, with a tentative D call TRBD1 (6 bases). The CDR3 length is 17 residues. From germline, CDR1 is LGHNA and CDR2 YSLEER. V lost 2 bases to trimming and J lost 0 bases, with 13 bases between them.

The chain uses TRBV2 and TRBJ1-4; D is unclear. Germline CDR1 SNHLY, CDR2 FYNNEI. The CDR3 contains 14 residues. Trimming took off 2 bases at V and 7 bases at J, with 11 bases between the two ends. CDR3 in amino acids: CASSELSAFEKLFF. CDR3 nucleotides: TGTGCCAGCAGTGAATTATCGGCGTTTGAAAAACTGTTTTTT.

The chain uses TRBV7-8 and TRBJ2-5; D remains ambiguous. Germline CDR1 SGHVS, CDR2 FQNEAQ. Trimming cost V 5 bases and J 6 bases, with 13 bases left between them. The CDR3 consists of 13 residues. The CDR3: CASSVNLEKTQYF. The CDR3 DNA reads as TGTGCCAGCAGCGTTAATCTGGAAAAGACCCAGTACTTC.

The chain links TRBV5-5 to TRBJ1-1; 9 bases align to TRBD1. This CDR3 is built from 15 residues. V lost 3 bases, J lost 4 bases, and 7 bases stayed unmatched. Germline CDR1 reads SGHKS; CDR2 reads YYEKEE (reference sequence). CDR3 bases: TGTGCCAGCAGCTGGTCTACAGGGGGCGTCACTGAAGCTTTCTTT. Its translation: CASSWSTGGVTEAFF. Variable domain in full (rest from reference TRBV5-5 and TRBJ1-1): DAGVTQSPTHLIKTRGQQVTLRCSPISGHKSVSWYQQVLGQGPQFIFQYYEKEERGRGNFPDRFSARQFPNYSSELNVNALLLGDSALYLCASSWSTGGVTEAFFGQGTRLTVV.